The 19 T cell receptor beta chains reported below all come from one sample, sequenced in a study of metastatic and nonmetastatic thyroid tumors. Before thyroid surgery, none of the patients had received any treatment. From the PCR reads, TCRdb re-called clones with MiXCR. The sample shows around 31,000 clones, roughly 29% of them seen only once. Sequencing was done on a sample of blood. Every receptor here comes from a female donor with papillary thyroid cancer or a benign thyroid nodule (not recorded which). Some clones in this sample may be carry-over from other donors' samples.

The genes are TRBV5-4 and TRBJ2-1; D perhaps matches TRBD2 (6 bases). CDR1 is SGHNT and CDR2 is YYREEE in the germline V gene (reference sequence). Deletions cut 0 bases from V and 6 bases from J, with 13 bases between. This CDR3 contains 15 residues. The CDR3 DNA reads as TGTGCCAGCAGCTTGGGGTGGGAGGCGAGCAATGAGCAGTTCTTC. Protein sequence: CASSLGWEASNEQFF. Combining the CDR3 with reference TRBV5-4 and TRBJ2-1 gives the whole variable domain ETGVTQSPTHLIKTRGQQVTLRCSSQSGHNTVSWYQQALGQGPQFIFQYYREEENGRGNFPPRFSGLQFPNYSSELNVNALELDDSALYLCASSLGWEASNEQFFGPGTRLTVL.

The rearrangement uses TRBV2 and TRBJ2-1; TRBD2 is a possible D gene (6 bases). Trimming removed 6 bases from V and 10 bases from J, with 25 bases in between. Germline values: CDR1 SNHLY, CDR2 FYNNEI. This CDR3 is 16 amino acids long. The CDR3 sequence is CASRLTGTQGGREQFF. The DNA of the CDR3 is TGTGCCAGCAGATTAACCGGGACCCAGGGAGGCAGGGAGCAGTTCTTC.

Here the CDR3 DNA reads TGTGCCAGCAGACTAGCGGGAGAGATAAGTACAGATACGCAGTATTTT. Translating gives CASRLAGEISTDTQYF. V and J are TRBV2 and TRBJ2-3, with TRBD2 matching 11 bases. This CDR3 has 16 residues. Germline assignment: CDR1 SNHLY and CDR2 FYNNEI. V was clipped by 6 bases and J by 3 bases; unmatched bases: 8.

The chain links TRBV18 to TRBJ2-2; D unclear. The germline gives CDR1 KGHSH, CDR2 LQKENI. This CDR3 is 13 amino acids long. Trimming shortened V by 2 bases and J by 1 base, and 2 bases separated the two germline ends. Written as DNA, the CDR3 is TGTGCCAGCTCACCAGTGAACACCGGGGAGCTGTTTTTT. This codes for CASSPVNTGELFF. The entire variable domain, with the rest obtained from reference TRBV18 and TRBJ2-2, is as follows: NAGVMQNPRHLVRRRGQEARLRCSPMKGHSHVYWYRQLPEEGLKFMVYLQKENIIDESGMPKERFSAEFPKEGPSILRIQQVVRGDSAAYFCASSPVNTGELFFGEGSRLTVL.

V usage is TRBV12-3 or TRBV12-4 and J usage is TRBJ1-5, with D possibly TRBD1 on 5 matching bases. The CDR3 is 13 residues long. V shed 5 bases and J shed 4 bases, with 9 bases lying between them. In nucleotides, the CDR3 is TGTGCCAGCAGTCCAAGGGGAAATCAGCCCCAGCATTTT. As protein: CASSPRGNQPQHF.

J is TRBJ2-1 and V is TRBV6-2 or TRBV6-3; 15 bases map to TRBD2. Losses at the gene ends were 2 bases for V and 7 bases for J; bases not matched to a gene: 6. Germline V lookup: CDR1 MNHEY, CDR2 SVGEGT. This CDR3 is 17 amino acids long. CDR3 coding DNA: TGTGCCAGCAGTTACCGTGGACTAGCGGGAGGGCGAAATGAGCAGTTCTTC. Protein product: CASSYRGLAGGRNEQFF.

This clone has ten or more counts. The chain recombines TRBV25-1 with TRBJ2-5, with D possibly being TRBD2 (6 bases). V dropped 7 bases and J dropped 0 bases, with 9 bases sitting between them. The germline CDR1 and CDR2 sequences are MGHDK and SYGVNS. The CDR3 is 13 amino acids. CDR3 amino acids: CASTRTNQETQYF. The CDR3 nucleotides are TGTGCCAGCACCAGGACTAACCAAGAGACCCAGTACTTC.

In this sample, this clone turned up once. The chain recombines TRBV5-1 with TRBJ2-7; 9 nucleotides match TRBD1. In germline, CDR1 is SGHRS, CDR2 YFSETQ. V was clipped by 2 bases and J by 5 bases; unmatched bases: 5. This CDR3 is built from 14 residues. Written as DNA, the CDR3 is TGCGCCAGCAGCTTCGGGACAGGGTCTGACGAGCAGTACTTC. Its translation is CASSFGTGSDEQYF.

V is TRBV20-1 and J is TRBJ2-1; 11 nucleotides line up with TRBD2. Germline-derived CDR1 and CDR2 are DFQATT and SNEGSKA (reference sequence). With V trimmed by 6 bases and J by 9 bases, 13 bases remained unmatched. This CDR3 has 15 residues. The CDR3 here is CSASGALAGVSEQFF. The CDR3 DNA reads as TGCAGTGCCTCCGGGGCACTAGCGGGAGTTAGTGAGCAGTTCTTC.

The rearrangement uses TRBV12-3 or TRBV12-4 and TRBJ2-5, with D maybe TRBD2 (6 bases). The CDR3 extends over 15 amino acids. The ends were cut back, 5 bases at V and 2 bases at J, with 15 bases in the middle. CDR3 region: CASSTVGRAQETQYF. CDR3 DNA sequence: TGTGCCAGCAGTACAGTCGGGAGAGCTCAAGAGACCCAGTACTTC.

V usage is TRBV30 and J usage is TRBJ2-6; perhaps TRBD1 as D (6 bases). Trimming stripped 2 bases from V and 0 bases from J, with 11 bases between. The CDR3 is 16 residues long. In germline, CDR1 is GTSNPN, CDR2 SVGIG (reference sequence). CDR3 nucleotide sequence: TGTGCCTGGAGTCTCACAGGGACCTCTGGGGCCAACGTCCTGACTTTC. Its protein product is CAWSLTGTSGANVLTF.

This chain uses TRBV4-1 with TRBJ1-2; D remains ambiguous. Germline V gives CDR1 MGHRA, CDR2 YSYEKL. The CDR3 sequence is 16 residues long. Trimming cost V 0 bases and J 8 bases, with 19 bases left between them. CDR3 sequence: CASSQDPRGLPQGYTF. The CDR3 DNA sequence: TGCGCCAGCAGCCAAGATCCCCGAGGGTTGCCCCAAGGCTACACCTTC.

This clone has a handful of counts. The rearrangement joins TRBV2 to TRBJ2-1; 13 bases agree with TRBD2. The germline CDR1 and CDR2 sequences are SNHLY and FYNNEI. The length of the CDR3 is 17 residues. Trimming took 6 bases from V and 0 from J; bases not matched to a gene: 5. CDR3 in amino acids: CASRRTSGGASYNEQFF. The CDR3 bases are TGTGCCAGCAGACGGACTAGCGGGGGCGCCTCCTACAATGAGCAGTTCTTC.

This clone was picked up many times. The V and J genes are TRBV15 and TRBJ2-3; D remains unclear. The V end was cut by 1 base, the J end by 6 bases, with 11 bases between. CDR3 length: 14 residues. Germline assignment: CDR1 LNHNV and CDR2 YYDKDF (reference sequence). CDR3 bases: TGTGCCACCAGCAGAGGTCCTAGTATCGATACGCAGTATTTT. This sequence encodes CATSRGPSIDTQYF.

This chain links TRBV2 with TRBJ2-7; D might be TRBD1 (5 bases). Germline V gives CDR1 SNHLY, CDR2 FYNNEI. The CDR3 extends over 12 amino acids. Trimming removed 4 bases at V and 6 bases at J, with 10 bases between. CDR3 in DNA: TGTGCCAGCAGTGGGCAGGGCCCCGAGCAGTACTTC. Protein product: CASSGQGPEQYF.

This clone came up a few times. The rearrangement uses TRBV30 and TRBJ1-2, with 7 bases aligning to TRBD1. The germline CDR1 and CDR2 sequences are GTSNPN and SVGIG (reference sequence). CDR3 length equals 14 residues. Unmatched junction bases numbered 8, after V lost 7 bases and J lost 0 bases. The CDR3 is CASQRGPANYGYTF. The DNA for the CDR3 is TGTGCCTCCCAAAGGGGGCCGGCTAACTATGGCTACACCTTC.

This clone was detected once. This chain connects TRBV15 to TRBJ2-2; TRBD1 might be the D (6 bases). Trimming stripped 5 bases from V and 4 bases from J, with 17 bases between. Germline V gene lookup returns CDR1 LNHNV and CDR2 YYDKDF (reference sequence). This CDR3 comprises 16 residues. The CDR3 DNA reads TGTGCCACCAGCCGAAAACCGGGACAACTCACCGGGGAGCTGTTTTTT. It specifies CATSRKPGQLTGELFF.

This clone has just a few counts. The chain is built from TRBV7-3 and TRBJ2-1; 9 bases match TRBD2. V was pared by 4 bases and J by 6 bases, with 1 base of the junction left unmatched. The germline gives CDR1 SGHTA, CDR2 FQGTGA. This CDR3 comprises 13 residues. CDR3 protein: CASSSTSGNEQFF. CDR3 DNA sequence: TGTGCCAGCAGCTCGACTAGCGGCAATGAGCAGTTCTTC.

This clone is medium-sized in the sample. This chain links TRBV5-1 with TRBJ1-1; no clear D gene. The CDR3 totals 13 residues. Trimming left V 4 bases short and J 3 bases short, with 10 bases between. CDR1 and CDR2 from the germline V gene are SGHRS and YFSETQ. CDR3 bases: TGCGCCAGCAGCGGCTCTGGGGACACTGAAGCTTTCTTT. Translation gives CASSGSGDTEAFF.